This T cell receptor beta chain is drawn from a study of Graves' ophthalmopathy and Graves' hyperthyroidism. Investigators amplified TCR beta CDR3 regions from RNA transcripts. Second-round multiplex PCR came after first-round RT-PCR with HTBI primers. Each CDR3 protein gets one entry after TCRdb re-called the multiplex PCR reads with MiXCR. Altogether hundreds of thousands of distinct CDR3 sequences are present, around 20% being singletons, with the ten largest covering around 3.2%. This clonotype was counted at least ten times. Germline CDR1 is DFQATT and CDR2 is SNEGSKA (reference sequence). Trimming cost V 6 bases and J 3 bases; bases outside gene matches: 12. The CDR3 covers 15 residues.

Input material: peripheral blood. The sequence was collected from a woman in her late teens or twenties with stable Graves' hyperthyroidism. This chain connects TRBV20-1 to TRBJ1-1; the match to TRBD1 covers 8 bases. CDR3 in DNA: TGCAGTGCCCAACAGGGGGTAGGGTTGGACACTGAAGCTTTCTTT. It specifies CSAQQGVGLDTEAFF.